Following are 4 T cell receptor beta chains from one sample sequenced in a study of shared clonotypes between healthy human individuals. Using immunoSEQ multiplex PCR, the repertoire was profiled, and TCRdb retains in-frame clones only, with some absent. The repertoire has under 2,000,000 clones, just under 95% of them found once; the top ten carry around 1%. Terminally differentiated effector memory CD45RA+ cells were excluded by CCR7 positive selection of CD45RO-negative cells. Input material: naive CD8+ T cells sorted from blood. The receptor source for this set is a man younger than 35 in good health.

The chain links TRBV28 to TRBJ2-7; possibly TRBD1 for D (5 bases). Trimming left V 7 bases short and J 6 bases short, with 25 bases between. The CDR3 runs to 16 residues. CDR1 is MDHEN, CDR2 SYDVKM, per germline. Written as DNA, the CDR3 is TGTGCCAGCACCCCAGGGCTAGGGGTCGGTAGCCTCGAGCAGTACTTC. Translation: CASTPGLGVGSLEQYF.

With regard to this clone: The sample carries other DNA sequences with the same CDR3. This chain joins TRBV2 and TRBJ1-1; 7 bases line up with TRBD1. This CDR3 region has 14 residues. Looked up from germline, CDR1 is SNHLY and CDR2 is FYNNEI. V trimming: 3 bases; J trimming: 4 bases; junction bases outside the gene matches: 5. The CDR3 here is CASSEVQGGTEAFF. The CDR3 DNA reads TGTGCCAGCAGTGAGGTCCAGGGGGGCACTGAAGCTTTCTTT.

A word on this clone: A read error may account for a junction end that differs from germline. The rearrangement links TRBV7-7 to TRBJ2-6; D not certain. Germline V CDR1 and CDR2: SSHAT, FNYEAQ (reference sequence). The CDR3 consists of 14 residues. The CDR3 spells CASSSRPGANVLTF. CDR3 in DNA: TGTGCTAGCAGCTCCCGCCCCGGGGCCAACGTCCTGACTTTC.

This sequence joins TRBV5-1 and TRBJ1-1, with 10 positions matching TRBD1. Germline trimming cut 5 bases from V and 5 bases from J; bases unmatched to any gene: 6. Germline V gene data show CDR1 as SGHRS and CDR2 as YFSETQ. The CDR3 loop spans 14 amino acids. The CDR3 DNA follows: TGCGCCAGCAGGTGGACAGGGGGGACGACTGAAGCTTTCTTT. This codes for CASRWTGGTTEAFF.